This T cell receptor beta chain was identified in a study of T-cell memory formation after mild COVID-19. The germline V and J ends were trimmed by 2 bases and 1 base, with 14 bases remaining between them. CDR3 size: 16 residues. Germline V lookup: CDR1 MGHRA, CDR2 YSYEKL. TCRdb re-called the 5' RACE reads through MiXCR, storing one row per CDR3 protein. The sample has about 560,000 distinct CDR3 sequences; 17% are singletons. This receptor was obtained from an adult woman who had mild COVID-19 (a few samples of this study predate the infection). Cell type and time point are not known. The chain joins TRBV4-1 to TRBJ1-1; D might be TRBD1 (5 bases). Specimen: PBMCs or a T cell subset sorted from them (not recorded which). The DNA of the CDR3 is TGCGCCAGCAGCCAACGCGGGGCAGGGAGGAACACTGAAGCTTTCTTT. It encodes CASSQRGAGRNTEAFF.